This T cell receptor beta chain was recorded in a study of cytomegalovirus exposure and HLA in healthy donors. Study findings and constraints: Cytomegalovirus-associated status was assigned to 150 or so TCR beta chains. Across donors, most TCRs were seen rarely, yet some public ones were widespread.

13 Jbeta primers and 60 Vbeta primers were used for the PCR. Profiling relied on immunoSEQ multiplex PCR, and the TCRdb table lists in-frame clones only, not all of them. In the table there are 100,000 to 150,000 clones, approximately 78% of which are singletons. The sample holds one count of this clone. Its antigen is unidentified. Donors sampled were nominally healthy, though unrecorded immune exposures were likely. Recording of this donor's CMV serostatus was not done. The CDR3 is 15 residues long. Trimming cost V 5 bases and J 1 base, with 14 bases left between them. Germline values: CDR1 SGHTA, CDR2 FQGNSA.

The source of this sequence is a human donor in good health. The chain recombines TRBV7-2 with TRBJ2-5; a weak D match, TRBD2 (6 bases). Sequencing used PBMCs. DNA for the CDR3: TGTGCCAGCAGCCTATTAGGACTATCCCAAGAGACCCAGTACTTC. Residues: CASSLLGLSQETQYF.